This TCR beta chain was captured in a study of T cells in Graves' hyperthyroidism and ophthalmopathy. Study-wide results and limits: Appearing also in blood were most of the thyroid clonotypes expanded above 0.001.

Graves' hyperthyroidism is called stable when ophthalmopathy does not progress within 18 months. Uncontrolled infections, other autoimmune diseases, pregnancy or lactation led to exclusion of patients. Regarding this clonotype: The target antigen is unknown.

Authors of the study amplified TCR beta CDR3 regions from RNA transcripts. First-round RT-PCR targeting the TCR CDR3 was performed with the HTBI primer set. In TCRdb, the multiplex PCR reads were re-called with MiXCR into one record per CDR3 protein. The sample yields about 610,000 distinct CDR3 sequences, under 60% seen once. V shed 4 bases, J shed 5 bases, and the junction held 3 bases outside the gene matches. CDR1 ENHRY and CDR2 SYGVKD come from the germline V gene. The CDR3 totals 13 residues. V is TRBV10-3 and J is TRBJ1-2; TRBD1 aligns across 8 bases. The receptor comes from a woman between 18 and 29 years old with Graves' hyperthyroidism. Sequencing input: peripheral blood or thyroid tissue (not recorded which). CDR3 DNA sequence: TGTGCCATCAGTGCCCGGACAGGGTATGGCTACACCTTC. Its protein product is CAISARTGYGYTF.